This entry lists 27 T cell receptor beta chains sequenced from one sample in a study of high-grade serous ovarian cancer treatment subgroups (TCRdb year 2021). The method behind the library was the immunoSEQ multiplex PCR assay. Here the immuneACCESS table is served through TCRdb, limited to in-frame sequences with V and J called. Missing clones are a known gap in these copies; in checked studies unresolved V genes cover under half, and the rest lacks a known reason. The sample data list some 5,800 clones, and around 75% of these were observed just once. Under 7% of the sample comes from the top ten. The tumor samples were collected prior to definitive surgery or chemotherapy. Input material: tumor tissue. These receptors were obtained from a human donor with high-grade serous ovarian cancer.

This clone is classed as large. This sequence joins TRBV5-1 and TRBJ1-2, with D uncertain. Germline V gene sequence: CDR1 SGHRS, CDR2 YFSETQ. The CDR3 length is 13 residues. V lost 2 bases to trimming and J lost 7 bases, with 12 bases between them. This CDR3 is CASSFFGDGGYTF. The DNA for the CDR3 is TGCGCCAGCAGCTTCTTCGGTGACGGTGGCTACACCTTC.

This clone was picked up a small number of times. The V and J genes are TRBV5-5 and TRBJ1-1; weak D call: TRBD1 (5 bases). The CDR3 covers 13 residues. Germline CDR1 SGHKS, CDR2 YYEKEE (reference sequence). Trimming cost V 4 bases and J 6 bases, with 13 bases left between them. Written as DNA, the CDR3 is TGTGCCAGCAGCCGGGACTCTAAGGCTGAAGCTTTCTTT. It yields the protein CASSRDSKAEAFF.

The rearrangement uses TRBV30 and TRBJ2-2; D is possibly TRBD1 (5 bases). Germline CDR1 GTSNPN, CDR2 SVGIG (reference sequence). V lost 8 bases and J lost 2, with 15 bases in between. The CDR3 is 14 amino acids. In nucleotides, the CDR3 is TGTGCCGTGACAAGACAGATCAACACCGGGGAGCTGTTTTTT. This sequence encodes CAVTRQINTGELFF.

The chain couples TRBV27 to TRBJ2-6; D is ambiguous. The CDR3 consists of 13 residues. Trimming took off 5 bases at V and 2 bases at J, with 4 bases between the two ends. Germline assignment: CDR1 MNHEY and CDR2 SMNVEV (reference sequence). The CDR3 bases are TGTGCCAGCAGTCTAGCTGGGGCCAACGTCCTGACTTTC. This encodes CASSLAGANVLTF.

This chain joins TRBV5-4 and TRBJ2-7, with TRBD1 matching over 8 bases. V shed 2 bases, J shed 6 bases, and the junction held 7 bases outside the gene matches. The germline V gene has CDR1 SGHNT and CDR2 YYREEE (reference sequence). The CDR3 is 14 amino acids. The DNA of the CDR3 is TGTGCCAGCAGCTTAGGACAGGGTAAACGCGAGCAGTACTTC. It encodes CASSLGQGKREQYF.

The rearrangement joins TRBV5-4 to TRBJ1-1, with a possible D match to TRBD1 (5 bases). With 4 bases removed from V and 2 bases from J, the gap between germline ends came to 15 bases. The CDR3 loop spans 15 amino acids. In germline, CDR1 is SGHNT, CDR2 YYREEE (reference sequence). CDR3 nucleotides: TGTGCCAGCAGCCAAGAGACAGAGTACAACACTGAAGCTTTCTTT. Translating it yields CASSQETEYNTEAFF.

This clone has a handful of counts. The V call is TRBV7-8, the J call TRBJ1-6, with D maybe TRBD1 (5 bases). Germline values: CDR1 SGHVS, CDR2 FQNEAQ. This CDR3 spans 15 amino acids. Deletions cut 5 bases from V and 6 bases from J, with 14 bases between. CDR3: CASSLRDASNSPLHF. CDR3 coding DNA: TGTGCCAGCAGCCTCCGGGACGCGTCTAATTCACCCCTCCACTTT.

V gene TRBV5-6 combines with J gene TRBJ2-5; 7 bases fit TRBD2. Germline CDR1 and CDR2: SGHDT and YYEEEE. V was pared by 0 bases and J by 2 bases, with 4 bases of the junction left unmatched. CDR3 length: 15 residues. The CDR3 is CASSLGLAEQETQYF. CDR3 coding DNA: TGTGCCAGCAGCTTGGGTCTAGCGGAGCAAGAGACCCAGTACTTC.

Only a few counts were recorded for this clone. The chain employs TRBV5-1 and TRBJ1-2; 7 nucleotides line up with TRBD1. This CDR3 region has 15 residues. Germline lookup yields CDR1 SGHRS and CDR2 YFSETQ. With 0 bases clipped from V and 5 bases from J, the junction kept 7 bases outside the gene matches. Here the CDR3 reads CASSLVRDSPYGYTF. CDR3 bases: TGCGCCAGCAGCTTGGTCAGGGACAGTCCTTATGGCTACACCTTC.

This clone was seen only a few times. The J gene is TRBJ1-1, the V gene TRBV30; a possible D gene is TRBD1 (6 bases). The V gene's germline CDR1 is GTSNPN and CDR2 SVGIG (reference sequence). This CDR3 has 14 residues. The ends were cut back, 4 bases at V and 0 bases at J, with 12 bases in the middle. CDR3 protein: CAWNPQGLNTEAFF. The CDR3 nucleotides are TGTGCCTGGAACCCCCAGGGGTTGAACACTGAAGCTTTCTTT.

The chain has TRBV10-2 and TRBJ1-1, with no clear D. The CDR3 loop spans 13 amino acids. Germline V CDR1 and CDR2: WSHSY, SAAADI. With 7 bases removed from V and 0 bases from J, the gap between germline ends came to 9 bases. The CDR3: CASNEIMNTEAFF. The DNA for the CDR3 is TGCGCCAGCAATGAAATCATGAACACTGAAGCTTTCTTT.

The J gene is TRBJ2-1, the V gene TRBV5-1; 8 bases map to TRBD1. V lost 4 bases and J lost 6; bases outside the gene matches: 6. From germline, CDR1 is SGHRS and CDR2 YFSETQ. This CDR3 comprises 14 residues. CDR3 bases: TGCGCCAGCAGCCGGTCGACAGGGGTCAATGAGCAGTTCTTC. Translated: CASSRSTGVNEQFF.

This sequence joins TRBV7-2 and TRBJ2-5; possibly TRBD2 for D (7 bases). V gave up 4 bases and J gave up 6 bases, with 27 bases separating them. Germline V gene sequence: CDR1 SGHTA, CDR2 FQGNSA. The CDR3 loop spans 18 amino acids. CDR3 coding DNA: TGTGCCAGCAGCTCACGCAGTAAAGGGGGGGGCTCCGGGAAGACCCAGTACTTC. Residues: CASSSRSKGGGSGKTQYF.

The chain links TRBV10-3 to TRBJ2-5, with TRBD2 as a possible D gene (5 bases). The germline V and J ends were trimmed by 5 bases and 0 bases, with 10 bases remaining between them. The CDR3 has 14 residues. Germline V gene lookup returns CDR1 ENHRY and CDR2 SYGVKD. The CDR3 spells CAISRVGDQETQYF. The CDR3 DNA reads TGTGCCATCAGTAGGGTCGGGGACCAAGAGACCCAGTACTTC.

CDR3 protein: CASSLRSKTGQTSRIQYF. The CDR3 DNA follows: TGTGCCAGCAGCTTACGCTCAAAGACAGGTCAAACATCAAGGATTCAGTACTTC. J is TRBJ2-4 and V is TRBV7-2, with D perhaps matching TRBD1 (6 bases). The V gene's germline CDR1 is SGHTA and CDR2 FQGNSA. The length of the CDR3 is 18 residues. V lost 2 bases and J 10 bases, leaving 27 bases between the germline ends.

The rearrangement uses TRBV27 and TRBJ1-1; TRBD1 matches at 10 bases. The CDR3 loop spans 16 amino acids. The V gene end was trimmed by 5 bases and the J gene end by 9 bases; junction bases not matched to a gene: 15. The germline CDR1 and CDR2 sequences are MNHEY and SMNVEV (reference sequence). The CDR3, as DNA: TGTGCCAGCAGTCTCGGACAGGGGGGGGGCCTCCTTAAAGCTTTCTTT. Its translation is CASSLGQGGGLLKAFF.

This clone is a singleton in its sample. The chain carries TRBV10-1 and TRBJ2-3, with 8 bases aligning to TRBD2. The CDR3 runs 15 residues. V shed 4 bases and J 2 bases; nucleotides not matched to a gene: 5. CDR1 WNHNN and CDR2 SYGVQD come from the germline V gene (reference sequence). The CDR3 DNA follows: TGCGCCAGCAGTGGCCCAGCGGGGGCCACAGATACGCAGTATTTT. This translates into CASSGPAGATDTQYF.

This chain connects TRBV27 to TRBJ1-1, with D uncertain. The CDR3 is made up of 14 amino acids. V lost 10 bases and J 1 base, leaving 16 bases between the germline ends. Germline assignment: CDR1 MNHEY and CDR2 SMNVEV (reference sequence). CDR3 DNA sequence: TGTGCCACCTCCCTCGGGTGGGGGAACACTGAAGCTTTCTTT. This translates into CATSLGWGNTEAFF.

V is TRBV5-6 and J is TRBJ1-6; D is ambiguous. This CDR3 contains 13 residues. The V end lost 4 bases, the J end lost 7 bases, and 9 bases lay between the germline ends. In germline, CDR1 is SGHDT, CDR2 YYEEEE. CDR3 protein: CASSRGVNSPLHF. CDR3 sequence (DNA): TGTGCCAGCAGCCGTGGCGTGAATTCACCCCTCCACTTT. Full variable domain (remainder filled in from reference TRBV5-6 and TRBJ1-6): DAGVTQSPTHLIKTRGQQVTLRCSPKSGHDTVSWYQQALGQGPQFIFQYYEEEERQRGNFPDRFSGHQFPNYSSELNVNALLLGDSALYLCASSRGVNSPLHFGNGTRLTVT.

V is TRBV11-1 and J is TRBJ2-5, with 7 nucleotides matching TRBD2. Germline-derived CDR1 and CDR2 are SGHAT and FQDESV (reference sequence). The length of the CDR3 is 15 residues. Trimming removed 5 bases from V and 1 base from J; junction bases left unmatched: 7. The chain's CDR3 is CASSPNWGGQETQYF. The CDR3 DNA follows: TGTGCCAGCAGCCCGAACTGGGGGGGCCAAGAGACCCAGTACTTC.

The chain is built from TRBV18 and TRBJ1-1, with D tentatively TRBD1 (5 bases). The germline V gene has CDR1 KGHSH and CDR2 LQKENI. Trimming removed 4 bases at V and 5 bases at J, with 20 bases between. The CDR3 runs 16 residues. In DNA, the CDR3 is TGTGCCAGCTCACGGACAAGGGGCGTCGGGGGGACTGAAGCTTTCTTT. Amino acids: CASSRTRGVGGTEAFF. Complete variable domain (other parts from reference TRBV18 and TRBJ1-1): NAGVMQNPRHLVRRRGQEARLRCSPMKGHSHVYWYRQLPEEGLKFMVYLQKENIIDESGMPKERFSAEFPKEGPSILRIQQVVRGDSAAYFCASSRTRGVGGTEAFFGQGTRLTVV.

The CDR3 reads CASSQLDRGLRYGYTF. DNA of the CDR3: TGTGCCAGTAGTCAATTGGACAGAGGGCTGAGGTATGGCTACACCTTC. V is TRBV19 and J is TRBJ1-2, with D possibly being TRBD1 (6 bases). V was clipped by 5 bases and J by 5 bases, with 21 bases between them. The CDR3 consists of 16 residues. Germline CDR1 reads LNHDA; CDR2 reads SQIVND (reference sequence).

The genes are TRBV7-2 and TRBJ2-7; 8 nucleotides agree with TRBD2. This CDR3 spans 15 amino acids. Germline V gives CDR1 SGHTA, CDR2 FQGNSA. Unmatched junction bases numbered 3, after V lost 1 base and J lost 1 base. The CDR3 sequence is CASSLGGGGSYEQYF. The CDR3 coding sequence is TGTGCCAGCAGCTTAGGTGGCGGGGGGTCCTACGAGCAGTACTTC.

CDR3 sequence: CASSIGQGAYEQYF. CDR3 bases: TGTGCCAGTAGTATTGGACAGGGGGCATACGAGCAGTACTTC. The V gene is TRBV19, the J gene TRBJ2-7; 11 bases line up with TRBD1. CDR1 is LNHDA and CDR2 is SQIVND in the germline V gene (reference sequence). The J segment lost 4 bases and the V segment lost 3 bases, leaving 2 bases of the junction unmatched. The CDR3 extends over 14 amino acids.

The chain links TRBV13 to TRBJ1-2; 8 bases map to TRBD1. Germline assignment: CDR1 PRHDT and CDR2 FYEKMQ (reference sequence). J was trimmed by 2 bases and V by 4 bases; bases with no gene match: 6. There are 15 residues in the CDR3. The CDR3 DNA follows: TGTGCCAGCAGCTCCAACAGGGGGATCAACTATGGCTACACCTTC. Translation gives CASSSNRGINYGYTF.

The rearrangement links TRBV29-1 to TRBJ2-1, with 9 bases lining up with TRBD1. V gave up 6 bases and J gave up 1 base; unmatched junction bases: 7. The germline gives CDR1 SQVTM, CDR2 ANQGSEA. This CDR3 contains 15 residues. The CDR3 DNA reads TGCAGCGTAATAGACAGGGGGATTTCCTACAATGAGCAGTTCTTC. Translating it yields CSVIDRGISYNEQFF.

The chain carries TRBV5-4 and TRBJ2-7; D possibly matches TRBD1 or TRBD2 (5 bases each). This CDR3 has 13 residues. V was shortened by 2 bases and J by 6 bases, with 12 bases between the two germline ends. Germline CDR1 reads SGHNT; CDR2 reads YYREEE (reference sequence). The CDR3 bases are TGTGCCAGCAGCTTCCCGGGACGGGGCGAGCAGTACTTC. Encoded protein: CASSFPGRGEQYF.